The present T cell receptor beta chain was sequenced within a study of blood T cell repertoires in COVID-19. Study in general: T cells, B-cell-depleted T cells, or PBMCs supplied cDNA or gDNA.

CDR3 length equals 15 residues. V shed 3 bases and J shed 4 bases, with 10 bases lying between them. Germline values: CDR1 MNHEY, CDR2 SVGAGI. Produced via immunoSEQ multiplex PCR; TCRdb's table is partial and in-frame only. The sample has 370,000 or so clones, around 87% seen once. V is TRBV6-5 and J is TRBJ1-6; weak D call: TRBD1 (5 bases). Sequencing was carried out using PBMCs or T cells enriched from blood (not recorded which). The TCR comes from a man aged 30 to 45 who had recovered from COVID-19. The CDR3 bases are TGTGCCAGCAGTTATAGGACACCTTATAATTCACCCCTCCACTTT. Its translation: CASSYRTPYNSPLHF.